This T cell receptor (beta chain) stems from a study of blood T cell repertoires in COVID-19 (dated by TCRdb to between 2020 and 2021). Regarding the research as a whole: Samples from collaborators originated in the United States, Italy and Spain and spanned both the acute and convalescent phases of COVID-19. The material from the prospective study consisted of cDNA or gDNA derived from T cells, B-cell-depleted T cells, or PBMCs. Deeply sampled blood TCRbeta repertoires from subjects exposed to, actively infected with, or recovered from COVID-19 were included in the dataset. A freely available public database, intended as a resource for researchers studying the immune response to SARS-CoV-2, is where the repertoires were released. Samples were obtained from the ongoing ImmuneRACE study (first 160 participants) and from 950 to 1,500 subjects provided by 6 global collaborators. The sample metadata nearly always contained a de-identified subject ID, COVID-19 status, age in years and sex. Where HLA class I and class II types were available, the types were taken from metadata supplied by the sample provider, not from assay-based typing.

Study-wide findings and limitations: Clinical and demographic metadata were provided uncurated, with the amount varying by source and participant.

V is shortened by 3 bases, J by 3 bases, and the region joining them spans 15 bases. The CDR3, from cysteine to phenylalanine, totals 15 residues. CDR3 DNA is the only sequence kept; it has 45 bases, read in frame from the first base. The germline V gene encodes CDR1 MNHEY and CDR2 SMNVEV (reference sequence). TCRbeta CDR3 regions were amplified from genomic DNA by means of the immunoSEQ Assay, a bias-controlled multiplex PCR. Regarding the original processing steps: Nucleated cell counts per sample were estimated from amplification of reference gene primers within the assay. Sequence reads were collapsed and filtered to measure the absolute abundance of every unique TCRbeta CDR3 rearrangement. For each sample, productive Simpson clonality was calculated as the square root of Simpson's diversity index across productive rearrangements. TCRdb limited this immuneACCESS table to in-frame rearrangements with V and J called. A share of clones is missing; checked studies link under half to unresolved V genes, and the rest is unexplained. V and J calls and clone size follow that table, whereas D and trimming were derived from the DNA. In all, the sample holds roughly 150,000 clones, and approximately 83% of those were seen once. The top ten constitute 11% of the sample.

Whole blood was collected in K2EDTA tubes by collaborating institutions according to the institutions' own protocols. For TCRbeta analysis, collaborator samples were shipped as frozen whole blood, as isolated PBMCs, or as DNA extracted from either sample type. Details on this clone: This clone's antigen is unknown. Per-base quality was not reported, and no clone a single base away is much larger than it.

This chain joins TRBV27 to TRBJ2-7; a weak D assignment points to TRBD1 (6 bases agree). This TCR came from a man in his sixties or seventies with active or convalescent COVID-19. Source material: peripheral blood. The DNA reads as follows: TGTGCCAGCAGTTTTTCTGGGACAACCTTCTACGAGCAGTACTTC. Its protein reads: CASSFSGTTFYEQYF.